Shown below are 7 T cell receptor beta chains from a single sample sequenced in a study of vaccination and CD4 T cells after COVID-19. No antigen has been identified for these receptors. Treatment given: roughly ten-day PBMC culture with coronavirus spike peptide pools or control peptides (ViraFEST assay). An Oncomine TCR Beta short-read assay was used to sequence the DNA from cultured CD4+ T cells. TCRdb ran MiXCR on the PCR reads and lists one entry per CDR3 protein. Of under 25,000 distinct CDR3 sequences in the sample, approximately 22% are singletons; the top ten hold around 7.9%. The source material was cultured CD4+ T cells from blood. All receptors derive from a human donor with COVID-19.

The V call is TRBV5-4, the J call TRBJ1-2; 7 positions agree with TRBD1. The V gene's germline CDR1 is SGHNT and CDR2 YYREEE (reference sequence). The J segment lost 4 bases and the V segment lost 3 bases, leaving 9 bases of the junction unmatched. The CDR3 totals 15 residues. The CDR3 region is CASSWVAQGPYGYTF. CDR3 nucleotides: TGTGCCAGCAGCTGGGTGGCACAGGGGCCCTATGGCTACACCTTC.

The V call is TRBV2, the J call TRBJ2-3; perhaps TRBD1 as D (6 bases). Germline values: CDR1 SNHLY, CDR2 FYNNEI. The germline V and J ends were trimmed by 8 bases and 6 bases, with 21 bases remaining between them. The CDR3 covers 15 residues. The CDR3 DNA reads TGTGCCAGCGAGATACAGGGTACGGTGACGGATACGCAGTATTTT. It codes for CASEIQGTVTDTQYF.

This clonotype has only a few counts. One junction end disagrees with the germline gene, perhaps due to a read error. The chain recombines TRBV20-1 with TRBJ1-1; TRBD1 aligns across 8 bases. The CDR3 totals 12 residues. Per the germline V gene, CDR1 is DFQATT and CDR2 is SNEGSKA (reference sequence). CDR3 DNA: TGCAGTGCCCCGGACAGGGCCCCCACACCCCACTTT. This sequence encodes CSAPDRAPTPHF.

This clonotype was counted a few times. The rearrangement links TRBV20-1 to TRBJ2-2, with a tentative D call TRBD1 (5 bases). This CDR3 spans 14 amino acids. Germline V gene sequence: CDR1 DFQATT, CDR2 SNEGSKA (reference sequence). Trimming removed 6 bases from V and 3 bases from J, with 14 bases in between. The CDR3 here is CSARADTDTGELFF. The CDR3 nucleotides are TGCAGTGCCCGGGCGGACACCGACACCGGGGAGCTGTTTTTT.

Judged by abundance, this clonotype is medium-sized. The chain uses TRBV27 and TRBJ1-5, with D unresolved. V lost 4 bases to trimming and J lost 0 bases, with 7 bases between them. CDR1 and CDR2 (germline): MNHEY, SMNVEV (reference sequence). The CDR3 consists of 14 residues. The CDR3 DNA reads TGTGCCAGCAGTTCGTCTCATAGCAATCAGCCCCAGCATTTT. Translating gives CASSSSHSNQPQHF.

CDR3 sequence reads: CATGQGRVGYTF. The DNA of the CDR3 is TGTGCCACCGGACAGGGAAGGGTTGGCTACACCTTC. The gene calls are TRBV19 and TRBJ1-2; TRBD1 agrees at 8 bases. The J segment lost 7 bases and the V segment lost 10 bases, leaving 8 bases of the junction unmatched. Germline loops: CDR1 LNHDA, CDR2 SQIVND (reference sequence). The CDR3 runs to 12 residues.

The chain recombines TRBV12-3 or TRBV12-4 with TRBJ2-5; D remains ambiguous. The CDR3 is made up of 13 amino acids. V shed 5 bases and J shed 5 bases, with 12 bases lying between them. The CDR3 loop reads CASSRASFETQYF. The CDR3 DNA reads as TGTGCCAGCAGTCGGGCTAGTTTCGAGACCCAGTACTTC.